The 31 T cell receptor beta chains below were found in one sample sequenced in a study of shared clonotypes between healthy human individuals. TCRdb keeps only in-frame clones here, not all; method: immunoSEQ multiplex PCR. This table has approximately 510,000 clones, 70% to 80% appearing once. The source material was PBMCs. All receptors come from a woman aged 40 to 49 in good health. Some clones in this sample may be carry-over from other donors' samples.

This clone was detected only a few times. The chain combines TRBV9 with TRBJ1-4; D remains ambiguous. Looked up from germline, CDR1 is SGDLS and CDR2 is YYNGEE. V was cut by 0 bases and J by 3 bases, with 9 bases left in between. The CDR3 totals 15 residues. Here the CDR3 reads CASSVVPGPNEKLFF. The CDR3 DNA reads TGTGCCAGCAGCGTAGTTCCCGGTCCTAATGAAAAACTGTTTTTT.

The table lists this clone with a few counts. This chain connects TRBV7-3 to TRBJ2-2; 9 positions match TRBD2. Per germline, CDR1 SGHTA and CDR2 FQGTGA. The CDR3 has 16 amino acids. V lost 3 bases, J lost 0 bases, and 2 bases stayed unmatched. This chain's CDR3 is CASSLAGGANTGELFF. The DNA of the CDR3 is TGTGCCAGCAGCTTGGCGGGAGGGGCGAACACCGGGGAGCTGTTTTTT. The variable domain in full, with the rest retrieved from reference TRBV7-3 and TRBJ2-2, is GAGVSQTPSNKVTEKGKYVELRCDPISGHTALYWYRQSLGQGPEFLIYFQGTGAADDSGLPNDRFFAVRPEGSVSTLKIQRTERGDSAVYLCASSLAGGANTGELFFGEGSRLTVL.

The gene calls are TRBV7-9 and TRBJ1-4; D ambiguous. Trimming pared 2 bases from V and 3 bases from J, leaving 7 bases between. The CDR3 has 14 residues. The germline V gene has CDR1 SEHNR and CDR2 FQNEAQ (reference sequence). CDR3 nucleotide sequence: TGTGCCAGCAGCTTATACCGAGCTAATGAAAAACTGTTTTTT. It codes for CASSLYRANEKLFF.

The CDR3 loop is CASRHPQDRDYGYTF. Written as DNA, the CDR3 is TGTGCCAGCAGGCACCCCCAGGACAGGGACTATGGCTACACCTTC. This chain joins TRBV6-5 and TRBJ1-2; 8 bases are a match to TRBD1. Germline lookup yields CDR1 MNHEY and CDR2 SVGAGI. The CDR3 sequence is 15 residues long. The V gene end was trimmed by 6 bases and the J gene end by 3 bases; junction bases not matched to a gene: 9.

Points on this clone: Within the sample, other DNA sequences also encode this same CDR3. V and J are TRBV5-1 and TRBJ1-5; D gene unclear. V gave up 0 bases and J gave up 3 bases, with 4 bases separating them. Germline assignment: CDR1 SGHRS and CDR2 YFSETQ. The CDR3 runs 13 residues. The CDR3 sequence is CASSLDLNQPQHF. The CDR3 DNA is TGCGCCAGCAGCTTGGACCTCAATCAGCCCCAGCATTTT.

CDR3 sequence reads: CATSRVSGRWGSTDTQYF. In DNA, the CDR3 is TGTGCCACCAGCAGAGTTAGCGGGAGGTGGGGTAGCACAGATACGCAGTATTTT. The genes are TRBV15 and TRBJ2-3, with TRBD2 matching 10 bases. CDR1 LNHNV and CDR2 YYDKDF come from the germline V gene (reference sequence). V gave up 1 base and J gave up 0 bases; unmatched junction bases: 7. This CDR3 contains 18 residues.

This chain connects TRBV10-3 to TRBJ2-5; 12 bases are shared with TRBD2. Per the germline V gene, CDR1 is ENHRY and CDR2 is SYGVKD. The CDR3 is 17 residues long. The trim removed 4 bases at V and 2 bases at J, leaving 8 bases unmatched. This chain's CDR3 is CAISASTSGSLQETQYF. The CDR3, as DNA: TGTGCCATCAGTGCCTCGACTAGCGGGAGCCTACAAGAGACCCAGTACTTC.

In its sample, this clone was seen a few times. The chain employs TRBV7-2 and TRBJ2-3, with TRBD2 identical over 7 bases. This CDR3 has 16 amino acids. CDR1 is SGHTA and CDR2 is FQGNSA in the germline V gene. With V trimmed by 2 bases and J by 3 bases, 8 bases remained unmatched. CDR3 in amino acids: CASSLSSGIGTDTQYF. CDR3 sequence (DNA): TGTGCCAGCAGCTTATCCAGCGGGATAGGTACAGATACGCAGTATTTT.

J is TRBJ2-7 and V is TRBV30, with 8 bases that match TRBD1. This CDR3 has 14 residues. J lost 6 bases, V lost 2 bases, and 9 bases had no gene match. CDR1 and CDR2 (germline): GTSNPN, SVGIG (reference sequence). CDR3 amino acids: CAWSPTRTGIEQYF. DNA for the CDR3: TGTGCCTGGAGTCCGACCAGGACAGGGATCGAGCAGTACTTC.

The CDR3 DNA follows: TGCGCCAGCAGCTCACCGCCCGGGACTAGCGGGAGAGGCAATGAGCAGTTCTTC. This codes for CASSSPPGTSGRGNEQFF. This sequence joins TRBV5-1 and TRBJ2-1; 14 bases align to TRBD2. The junction had 11 bases not matched to a gene; V was cut back by 3 bases and J by 6 bases. CDR3 size: 18 residues. Germline V CDR1 and CDR2: SGHRS, YFSETQ.

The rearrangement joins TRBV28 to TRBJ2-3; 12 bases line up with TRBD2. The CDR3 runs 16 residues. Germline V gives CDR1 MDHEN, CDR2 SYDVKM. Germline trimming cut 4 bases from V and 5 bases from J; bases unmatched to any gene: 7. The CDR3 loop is CASSSQTSGSGDTQYF. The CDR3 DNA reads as TGTGCCAGCAGTTCCCAGACTAGCGGGAGTGGAGATACGCAGTATTTT.

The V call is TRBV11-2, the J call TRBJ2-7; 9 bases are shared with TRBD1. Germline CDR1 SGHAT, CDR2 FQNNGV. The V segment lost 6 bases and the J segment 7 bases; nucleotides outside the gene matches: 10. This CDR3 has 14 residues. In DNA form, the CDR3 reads TGTGCCAGCAGAATCGCTGGGGGACAGGGAGAGCAGTACTTC. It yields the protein CASRIAGGQGEQYF.

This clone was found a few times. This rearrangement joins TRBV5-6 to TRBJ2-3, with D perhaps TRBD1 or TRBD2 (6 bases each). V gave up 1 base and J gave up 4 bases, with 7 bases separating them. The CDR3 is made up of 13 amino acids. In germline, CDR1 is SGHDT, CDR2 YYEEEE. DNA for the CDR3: TGTGCCAGCAGCTTGAGGGGGGCAGATACGCAGTATTTT. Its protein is CASSLRGADTQYF. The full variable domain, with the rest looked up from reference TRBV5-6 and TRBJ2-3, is DAGVTQSPTHLIKTRGQQVTLRCSPKSGHDTVSWYQQALGQGPQFIFQYYEEEERQRGNFPDRFSGHQFPNYSSELNVNALLLGDSALYLCASSLRGADTQYFGPGTRLTVL.

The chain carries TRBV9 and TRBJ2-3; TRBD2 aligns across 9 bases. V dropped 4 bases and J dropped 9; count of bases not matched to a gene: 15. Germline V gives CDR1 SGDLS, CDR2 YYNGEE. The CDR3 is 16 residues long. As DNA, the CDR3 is TGTGCCAGCAGCCCCTCCAGAGGGGCGGGGGGGAACACGCAGTATTTT. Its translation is CASSPSRGAGGNTQYF.

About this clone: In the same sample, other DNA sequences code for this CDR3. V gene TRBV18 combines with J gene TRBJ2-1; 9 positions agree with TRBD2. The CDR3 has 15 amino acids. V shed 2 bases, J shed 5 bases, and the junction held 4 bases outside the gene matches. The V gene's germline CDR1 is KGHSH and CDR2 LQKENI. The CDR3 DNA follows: TGTGCCAGCTCACCAGGGTTAGCGGGAGACAATGAGCAGTTCTTC. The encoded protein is CASSPGLAGDNEQFF.

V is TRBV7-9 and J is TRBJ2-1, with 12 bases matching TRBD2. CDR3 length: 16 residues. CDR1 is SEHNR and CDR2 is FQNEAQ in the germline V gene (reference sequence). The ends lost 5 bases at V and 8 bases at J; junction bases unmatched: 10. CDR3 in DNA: TGTGCCAGCAGCCACCAACTAGCGGGAGGAGAGTATGAGCAGTTCTTC. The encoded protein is CASSHQLAGGEYEQFF.

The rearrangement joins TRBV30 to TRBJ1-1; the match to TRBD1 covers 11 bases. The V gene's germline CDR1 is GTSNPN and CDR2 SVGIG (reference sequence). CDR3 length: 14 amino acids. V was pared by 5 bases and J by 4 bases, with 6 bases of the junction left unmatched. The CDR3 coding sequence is TGTGCCTGGGACCCCGGGACAGGGGGCACTGAAGCTTTCTTT. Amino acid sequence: CAWDPGTGGTEAFF.

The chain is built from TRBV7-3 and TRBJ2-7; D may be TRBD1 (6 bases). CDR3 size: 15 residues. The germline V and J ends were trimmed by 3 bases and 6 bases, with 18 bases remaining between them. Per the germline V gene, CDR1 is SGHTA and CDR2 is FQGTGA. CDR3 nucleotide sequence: TGTGCCAGCAGCTTCGGGGCAGGGGTATCTAGCGAGCAGTACTTC. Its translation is CASSFGAGVSSEQYF.

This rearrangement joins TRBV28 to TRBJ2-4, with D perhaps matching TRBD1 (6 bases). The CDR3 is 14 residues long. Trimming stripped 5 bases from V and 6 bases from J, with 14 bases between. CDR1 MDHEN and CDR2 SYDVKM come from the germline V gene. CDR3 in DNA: TGTGCCAGCAGTGCGCCAGTAGGGGGAAACATTCAGTACTTC. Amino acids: CASSAPVGGNIQYF.

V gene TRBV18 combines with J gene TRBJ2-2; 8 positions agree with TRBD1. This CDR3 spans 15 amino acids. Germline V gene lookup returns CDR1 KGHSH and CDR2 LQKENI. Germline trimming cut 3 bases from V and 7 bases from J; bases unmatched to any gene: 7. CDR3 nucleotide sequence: TGTGCCAGCTCACCTCAGGGGGCGCAAAACGGGGAGCTGTTTTTT. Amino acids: CASSPQGAQNGELFF.

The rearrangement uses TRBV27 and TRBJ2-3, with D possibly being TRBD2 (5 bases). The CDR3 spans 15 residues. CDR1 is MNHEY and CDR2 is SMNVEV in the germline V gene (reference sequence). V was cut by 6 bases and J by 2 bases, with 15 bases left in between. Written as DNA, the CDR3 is TGTGCCAGCAGCAAGGGAGCTCTGACCACAGATACGCAGTATTTT. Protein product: CASSKGALTTDTQYF.

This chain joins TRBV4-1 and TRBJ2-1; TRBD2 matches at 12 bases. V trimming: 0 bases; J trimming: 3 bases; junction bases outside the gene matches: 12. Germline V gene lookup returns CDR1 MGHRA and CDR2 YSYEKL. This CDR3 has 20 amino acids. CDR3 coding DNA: TGCGCCAGCAGCCAAGATATTGGGCTAGCGGGAGGGGAAGGCTACAATGAGCAGTTCTTC. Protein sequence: CASSQDIGLAGGEGYNEQFF.

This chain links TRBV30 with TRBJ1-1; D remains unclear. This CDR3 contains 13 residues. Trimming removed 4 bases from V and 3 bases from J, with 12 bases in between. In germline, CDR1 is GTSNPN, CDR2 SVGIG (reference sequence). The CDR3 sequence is CAWTTSADTEAFF. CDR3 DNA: TGTGCCTGGACTACAAGCGCGGACACTGAAGCTTTCTTT. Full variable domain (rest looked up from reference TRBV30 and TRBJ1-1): SQTIHQWPATLVQPVGSPLSLECTVEGTSNPNLYWYRQAAGRGLQLLFYSVGIGQISSEVPQNLSASRPQDRQFILSSKKLLLSDSGFYLCAWTTSADTEAFFGQGTRLTVV.

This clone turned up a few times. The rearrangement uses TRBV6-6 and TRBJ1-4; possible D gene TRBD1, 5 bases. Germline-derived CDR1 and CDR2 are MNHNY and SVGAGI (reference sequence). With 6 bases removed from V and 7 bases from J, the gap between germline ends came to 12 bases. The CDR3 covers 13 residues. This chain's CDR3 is CASRPGTGEKLFF. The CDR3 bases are TGTGCCAGCAGGCCCGGGACGGGTGAAAAACTGTTTTTT.

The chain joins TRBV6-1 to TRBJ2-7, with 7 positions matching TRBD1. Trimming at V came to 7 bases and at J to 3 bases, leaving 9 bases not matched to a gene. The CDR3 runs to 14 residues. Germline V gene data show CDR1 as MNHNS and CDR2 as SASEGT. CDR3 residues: CASTYGTAIYEQYF. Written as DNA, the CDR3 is TGTGCCAGCACTTACGGGACAGCGATCTACGAGCAGTACTTC.

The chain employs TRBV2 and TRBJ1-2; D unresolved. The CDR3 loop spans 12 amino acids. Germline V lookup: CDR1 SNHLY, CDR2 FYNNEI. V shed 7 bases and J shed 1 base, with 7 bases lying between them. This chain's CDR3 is CASIENNYGYTF. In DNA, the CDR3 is TGTGCCAGCATAGAGAATAACTATGGCTACACCTTC.

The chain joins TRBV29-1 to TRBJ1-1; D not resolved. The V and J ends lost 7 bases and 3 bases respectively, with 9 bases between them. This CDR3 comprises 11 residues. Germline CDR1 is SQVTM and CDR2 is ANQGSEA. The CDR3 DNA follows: TGCAGCGCCACGGGGTACACTGAAGCTTTCTTT. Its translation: CSATGYTEAFF. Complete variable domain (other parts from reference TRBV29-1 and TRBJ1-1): SAVISQKPSRDICQRGTSLTIQCQVDSQVTMMFWYRQQPGQSLTLIATANQGSEATYESGFVIDKFPISRPNLTFSTLTVSNMSPEDSSIYLCSATGYTEAFFGQGTRLTVV.

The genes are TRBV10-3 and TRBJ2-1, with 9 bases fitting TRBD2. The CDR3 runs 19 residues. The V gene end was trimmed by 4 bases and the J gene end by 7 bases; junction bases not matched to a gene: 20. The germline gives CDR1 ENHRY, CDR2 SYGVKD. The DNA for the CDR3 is TGTGCCATCAGTGCGGTAATTCGGTGGGCGGGAGGGCCGGGTAATGAGCAGTTCTTC. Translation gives CAISAVIRWAGGPGNEQFF.

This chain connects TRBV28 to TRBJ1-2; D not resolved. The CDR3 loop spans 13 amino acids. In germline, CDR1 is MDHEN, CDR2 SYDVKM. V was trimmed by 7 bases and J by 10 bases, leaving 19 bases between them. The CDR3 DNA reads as TGTGCCAGCACCCCCCGAAGGTTTGGTTCCTACACCTTC. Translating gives CASTPRRFGSYTF.

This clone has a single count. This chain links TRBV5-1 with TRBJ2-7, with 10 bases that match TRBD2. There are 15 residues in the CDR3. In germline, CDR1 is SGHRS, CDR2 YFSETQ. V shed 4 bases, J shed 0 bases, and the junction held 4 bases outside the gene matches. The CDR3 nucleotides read TGCGCCAGCAGCGTTGGGACTAGCGACTCCTACGAGCAGTACTTC. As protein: CASSVGTSDSYEQYF.

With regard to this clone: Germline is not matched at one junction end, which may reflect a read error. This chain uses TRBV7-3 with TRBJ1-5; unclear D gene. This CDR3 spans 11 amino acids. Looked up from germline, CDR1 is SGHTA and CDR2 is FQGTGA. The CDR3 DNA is TGTGCCAGCAGCACCCGGGTAAGAAGTAATTTT. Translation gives CASSTRVRSNF.